This T cell receptor beta chain was profiled in a study of T cells in Graves' hyperthyroidism and ophthalmopathy. Used for diagnoses were clinical symptoms, serum thyroxine and TRAb, thyroid ultrasound and orbital computed tomography. Each 10 ml fresh peripheral blood draw supplied the PBMCs. With regard to this clonotype: As yet, its antigen is unknown.

Overall study findings and caveats: Most thyroid clonotypes expanded above 0.001 were also detected in blood.

Amplification yielded TCR beta CDR3 regions, with RNA transcripts as the source. Carried out on the TCR CDR3, a first-round RT-PCR used the HTBI primer set. TCRdb independently ran MiXCR on the multiplex PCR reads; one entry per CDR3 protein. The sample records some 700,000 distinct CDR3 sequences, roughly 17% being singletons. This CDR3 has 16 residues. Germline CDR1 reads SGHTA; CDR2 reads FQGNSA. The ends were cut back, 1 base at V and 7 bases at J, with 19 bases in the middle. The chain recombines TRBV7-2 with TRBJ1-1, with D tentatively TRBD1 (5 bases). The sequence came from a man between 45 and 60 years old with Graves' hyperthyroidism. Sequencing used blood. CDR3 DNA sequence: TGTGCCAGCAGCTTAGAAAAGGGGCCGCTGAGTCGTGAAGCTTTCTTT. Translating gives CASSLEKGPLSREAFF.